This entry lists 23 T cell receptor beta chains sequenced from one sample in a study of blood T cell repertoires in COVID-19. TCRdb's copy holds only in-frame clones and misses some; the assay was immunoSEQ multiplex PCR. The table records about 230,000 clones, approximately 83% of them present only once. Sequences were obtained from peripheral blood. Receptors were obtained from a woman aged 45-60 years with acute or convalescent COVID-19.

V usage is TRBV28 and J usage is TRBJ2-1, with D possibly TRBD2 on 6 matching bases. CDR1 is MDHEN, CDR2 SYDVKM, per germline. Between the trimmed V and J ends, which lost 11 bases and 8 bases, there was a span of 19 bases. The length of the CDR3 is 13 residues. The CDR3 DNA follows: TGTGCCGTCAATGGGGGACTTTTTGATGAGCAGTTCTTC. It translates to CAVNGGLFDEQFF.

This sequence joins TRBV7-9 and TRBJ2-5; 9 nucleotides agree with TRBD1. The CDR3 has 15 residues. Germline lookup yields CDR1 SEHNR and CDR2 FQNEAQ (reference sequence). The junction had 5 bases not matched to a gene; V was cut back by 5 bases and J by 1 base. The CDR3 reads CASSKDRGAQETQYF. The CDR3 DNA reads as TGTGCCAGCAGCAAGGACAGGGGAGCCCAAGAGACCCAGTACTTC. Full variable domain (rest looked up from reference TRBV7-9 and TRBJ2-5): DTGVSQNPRHKITKRGQNVTFRCDPISEHNRLYWYRQTLGQGPEFLTYFQNEAQLEKSRLLSDRFSAERPKGSFSTLEIQRTEQGDSAMYLCASSKDRGAQETQYFGPGTRLLVL.

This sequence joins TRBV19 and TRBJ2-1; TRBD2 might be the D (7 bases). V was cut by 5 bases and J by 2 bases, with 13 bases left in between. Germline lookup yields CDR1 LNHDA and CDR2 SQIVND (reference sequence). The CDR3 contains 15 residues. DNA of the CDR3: TGTGCCAGTAGTTGGGGGGGCTCTACCTACAATGAGCAGTTCTTC. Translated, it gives CASSWGGSTYNEQFF.

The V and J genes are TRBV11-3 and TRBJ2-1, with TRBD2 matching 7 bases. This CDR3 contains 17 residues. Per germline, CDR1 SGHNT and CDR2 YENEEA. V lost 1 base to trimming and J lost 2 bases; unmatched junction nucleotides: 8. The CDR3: CASSLGSRAGPYNEQFF. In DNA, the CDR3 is TGTGCCAGCAGCTTAGGATCCCGAGCGGGACCCTACAATGAGCAGTTCTTC.

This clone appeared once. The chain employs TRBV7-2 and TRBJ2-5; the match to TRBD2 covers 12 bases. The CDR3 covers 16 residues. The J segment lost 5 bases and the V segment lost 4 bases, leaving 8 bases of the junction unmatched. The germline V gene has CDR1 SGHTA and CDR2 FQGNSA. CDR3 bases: TGTGCCAGCAGCTCGAAACTAGCGGGGGGTAGGGAGACCCAGTACTTC. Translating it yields CASSSKLAGGRETQYF.

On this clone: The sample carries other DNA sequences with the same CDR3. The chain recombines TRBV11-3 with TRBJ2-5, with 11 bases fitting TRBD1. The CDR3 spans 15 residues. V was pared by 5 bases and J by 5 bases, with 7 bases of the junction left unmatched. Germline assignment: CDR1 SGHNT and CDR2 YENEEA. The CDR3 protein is CASSRRTGGDETQYF. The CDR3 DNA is TGTGCCAGCAGCCGGAGGACAGGGGGCGACGAGACCCAGTACTTC.

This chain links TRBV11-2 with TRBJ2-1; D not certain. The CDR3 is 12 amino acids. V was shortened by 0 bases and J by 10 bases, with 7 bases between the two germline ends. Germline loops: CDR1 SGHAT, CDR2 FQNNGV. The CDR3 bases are TGTGCCAGCAGCTTAGACCGGTCAGAGCAGTTCTTC. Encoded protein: CASSLDRSEQFF.

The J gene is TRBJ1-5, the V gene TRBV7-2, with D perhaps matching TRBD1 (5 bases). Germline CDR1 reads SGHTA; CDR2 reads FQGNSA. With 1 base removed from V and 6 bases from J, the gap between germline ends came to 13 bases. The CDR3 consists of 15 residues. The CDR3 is CASSLGGGFIQPQHF. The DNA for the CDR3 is TGTGCCAGCAGCTTAGGGGGGGGGTTCATTCAGCCCCAGCATTTT.

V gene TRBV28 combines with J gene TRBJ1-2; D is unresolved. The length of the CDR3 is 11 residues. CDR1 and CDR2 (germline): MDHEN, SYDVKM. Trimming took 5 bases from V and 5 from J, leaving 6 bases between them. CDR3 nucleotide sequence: TGTGCCAGCAGTGTCATGTATGGCTACACCTTC. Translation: CASSVMYGYTF.

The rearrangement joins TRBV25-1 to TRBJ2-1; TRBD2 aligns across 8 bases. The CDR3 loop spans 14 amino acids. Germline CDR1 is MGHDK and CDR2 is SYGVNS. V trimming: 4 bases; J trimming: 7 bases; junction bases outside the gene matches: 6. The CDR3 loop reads CASSGSGEWNEQFF. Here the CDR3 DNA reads TGTGCCAGCAGTGGTAGCGGGGAGTGGAATGAGCAGTTCTTC.

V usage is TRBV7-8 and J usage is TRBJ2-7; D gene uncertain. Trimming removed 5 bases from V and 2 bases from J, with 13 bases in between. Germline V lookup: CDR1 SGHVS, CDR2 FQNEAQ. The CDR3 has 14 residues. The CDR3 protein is CASSPVLSAYEQYF. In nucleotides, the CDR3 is TGTGCCAGCAGCCCGGTCTTATCGGCCTACGAGCAGTACTTC. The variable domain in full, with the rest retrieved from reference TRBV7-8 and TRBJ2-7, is GAGVSQSPRYKVAKRGQDVALRCDPISGHVSLFWYQQALGQGPEFLTYFQNEAQLDKSGLPSDRFFAERPEGSVSTLKIQRTQQEDSAVYLCASSPVLSAYEQYFGPGTRLTVT.

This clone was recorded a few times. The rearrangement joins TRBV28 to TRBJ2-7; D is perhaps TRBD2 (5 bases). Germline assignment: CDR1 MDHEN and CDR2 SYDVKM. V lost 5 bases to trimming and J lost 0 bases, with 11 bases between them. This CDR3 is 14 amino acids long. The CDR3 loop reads CASSPAGLSYEQYF. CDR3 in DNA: TGTGCCAGCAGTCCCGCCGGACTCTCCTACGAGCAGTACTTC. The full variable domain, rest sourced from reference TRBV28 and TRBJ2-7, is DVKVTQSSRYLVKRTGEKVFLECVQDMDHENMFWYRQDPGLGLRLIYFSYDVKMKEKGDIPEGYSVSREKKERFSLILESASTNQTSMYLCASSPAGLSYEQYFGPGTRLTVT.

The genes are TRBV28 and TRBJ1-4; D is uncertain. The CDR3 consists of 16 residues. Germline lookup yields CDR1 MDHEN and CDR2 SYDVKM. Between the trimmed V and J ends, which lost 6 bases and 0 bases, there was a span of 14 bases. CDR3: CASSRIVESTNEKLFF. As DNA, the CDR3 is TGTGCCAGCAGCAGGATCGTAGAGTCAACTAATGAAAAACTGTTTTTT. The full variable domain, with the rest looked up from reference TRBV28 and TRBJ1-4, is DVKVTQSSRYLVKRTGEKVFLECVQDMDHENMFWYRQDPGLGLRLIYFSYDVKMKEKGDIPEGYSVSREKKERFSLILESASTNQTSMYLCASSRIVESTNEKLFFGSGTQLSVL.

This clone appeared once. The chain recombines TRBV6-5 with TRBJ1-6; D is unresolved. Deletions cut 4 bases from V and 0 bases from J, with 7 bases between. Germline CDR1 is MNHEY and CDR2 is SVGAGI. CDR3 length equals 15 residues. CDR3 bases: TGTGCCAGCAGTTGGTCGAGCTCCTATAATTCACCCCTCCACTTT. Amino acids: CASSWSSSYNSPLHF.

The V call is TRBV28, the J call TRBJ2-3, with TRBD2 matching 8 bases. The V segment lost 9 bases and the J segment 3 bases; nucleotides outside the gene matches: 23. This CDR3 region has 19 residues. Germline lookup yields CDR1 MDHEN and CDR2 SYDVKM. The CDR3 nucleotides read TGTGCCAGTACACGGACGACAGCGGGAGTAGGGTTGGGTACAGATACGCAGTATTTT. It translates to CASTRTTAGVGLGTDTQYF.

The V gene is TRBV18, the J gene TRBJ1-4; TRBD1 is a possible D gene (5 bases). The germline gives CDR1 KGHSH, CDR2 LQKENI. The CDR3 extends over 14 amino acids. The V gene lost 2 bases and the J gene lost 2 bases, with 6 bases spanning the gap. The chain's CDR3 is CASSPKGTNEKLFF. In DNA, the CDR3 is TGTGCCAGCTCACCAAAGGGGACTAATGAAAAACTGTTTTTT.

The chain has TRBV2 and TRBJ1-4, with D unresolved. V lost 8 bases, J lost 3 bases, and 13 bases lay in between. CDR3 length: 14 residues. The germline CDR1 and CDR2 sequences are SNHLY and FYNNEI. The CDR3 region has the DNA TGTGCCAGCGTCGTGAGGCGTCCTAATGAAAAACTGTTTTTT. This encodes CASVVRRPNEKLFF. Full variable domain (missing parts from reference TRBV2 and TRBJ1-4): EPEVTQTPSHQVTQMGQEVILRCVPISNHLYFYWYRQILGQKVEFLVSFYNNEISEKSEIFDDQFSVERPDGSNFTLKIRSTKLEDSAMYFCASVVRRPNEKLFFGSGTQLSVL.

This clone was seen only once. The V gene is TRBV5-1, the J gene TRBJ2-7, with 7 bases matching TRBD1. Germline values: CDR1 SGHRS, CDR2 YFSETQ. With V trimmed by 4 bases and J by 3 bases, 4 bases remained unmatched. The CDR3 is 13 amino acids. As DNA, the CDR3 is TGCGCCAGCAGCGTGGGACAGAACTACGAGCAGTACTTC. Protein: CASSVGQNYEQYF.

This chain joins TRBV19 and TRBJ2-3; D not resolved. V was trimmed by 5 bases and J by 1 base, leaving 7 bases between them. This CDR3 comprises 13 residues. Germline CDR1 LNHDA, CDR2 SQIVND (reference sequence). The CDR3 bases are TGTGCCAGTAGTCCTGAGGGCACAGATACGCAGTATTTT. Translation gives CASSPEGTDTQYF. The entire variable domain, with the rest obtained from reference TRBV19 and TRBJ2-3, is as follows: DGGITQSPKYLFRKEGQNVTLSCEQNLNHDAMYWYRQDPGQGLRLIYYSQIVNDFQKGDIAEGYSVSREKKESFPLTVTSAQKNPTAFYLCASSPEGTDTQYFGPGTRLTVL.

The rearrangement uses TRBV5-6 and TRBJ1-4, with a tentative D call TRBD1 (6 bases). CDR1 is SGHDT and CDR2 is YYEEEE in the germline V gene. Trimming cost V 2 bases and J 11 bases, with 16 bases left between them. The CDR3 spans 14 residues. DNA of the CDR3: TGTGCCAGCAGCTTAGGACAAGGGGGATCGAAACTGTTTTTT. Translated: CASSLGQGGSKLFF.

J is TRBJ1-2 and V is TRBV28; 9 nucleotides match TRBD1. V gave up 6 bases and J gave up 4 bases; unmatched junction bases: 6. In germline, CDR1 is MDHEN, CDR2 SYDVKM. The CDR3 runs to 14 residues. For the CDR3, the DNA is TGTGCCAGCAGGCGTGGACAGGGGACCTATGGCTACACCTTC. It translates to CASRRGQGTYGYTF.

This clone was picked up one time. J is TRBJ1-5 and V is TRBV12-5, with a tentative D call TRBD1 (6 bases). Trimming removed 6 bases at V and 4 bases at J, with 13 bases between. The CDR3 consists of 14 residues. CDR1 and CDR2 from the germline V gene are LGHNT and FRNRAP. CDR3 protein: CASGRSGENQPQHF. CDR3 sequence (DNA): TGTGCTAGTGGCCGCTCAGGGGAAAATCAGCCCCAGCATTTT.

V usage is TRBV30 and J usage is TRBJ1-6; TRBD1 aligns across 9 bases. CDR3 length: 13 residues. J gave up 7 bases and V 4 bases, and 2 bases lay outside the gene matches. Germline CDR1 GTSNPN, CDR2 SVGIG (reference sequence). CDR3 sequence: CAWKGQGNSPLHF. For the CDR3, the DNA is TGTGCCTGGAAGGGACAGGGAAATTCACCCCTCCACTTT.